This T cell receptor (beta chain) came from a study of T cell clusters in autoimmune cytopenias. Study observations and caveats: TRB repertoire shifts in secondary cytopenia and chronic lymphocytic leukemia mostly reflected lymphoma, not autoimmunity.

TRB was amplified by touch-down multiplex PCR, primer pools A and B combined. After re-calling the multiplex PCR reads, TCRdb lists one entry per CDR3 protein, DNA absent. The sample has roughly 5,100 distinct CDR3 sequences. Tens of thousands of genome equivalents of blood DNA were amplified for TRB. CDR1 and CDR2 from the germline V gene are SQVTM and ANQGSEA. The CDR3 spans 13 residues. With respect to this clonotype: Its target is not known.

These data were also reused for a study on T cell repertoires in aging, cancer and after chemotherapy. That work states: In each cancer cohort, median generation probability increased across chemotherapy, suggesting thymic output rebounded.

The specimen was peripheral blood. V and J are TRBV29-1 and TRBJ2-5; TCRdb outputs TRBD1, but without DNA this stays unchecked. The clonotype originates from a human donor in good health. The CDR3 loop is CSVARGAGETQYF.